The rows below give T cell receptor beta chains drawn from one sample of a study of blood T cell repertoires in COVID-19. Clones were read by immunoSEQ multiplex PCR, and TCRdb kept only the in-frame ones, dropping some. The table includes around 13,000 clones, 80% to 95% detected once. The material sequenced was peripheral blood. These receptors all come from a woman in her 70s with active COVID-19. The CDR3 runs from the conserved cysteine through the conserved F or W. Clone size is stated in some rows and not others, as once, few, many or a class when expanded.

clone_size,v_call,j_call,cdr3_aa
NA,TRBV11-3,TRBJ2-7,CASRRTGGSEQYF
NA,TRBV28,TRBJ1-6,CASSFGEVLNSPLHF
NA,TRBV6-5,TRBJ1-1,CAVGGAEAFF
once,TRBV18,TRBJ1-6,CASSPAGFSSPLHF
once,TRBV5-1,TRBJ2-1,CASRRDNNEQFF
NA,TRBV2,TRBJ2-6,CASTPRLQGSGANVLTF
NA,TRBV30,TRBJ2-5,CAWSVAGVHTFQETQYF
NA,TRBV7-9,TRBJ2-5,CASSLGVGTSGRETQYF
NA,TRBV4-1,TRBJ2-7,CASSQGGPGGYEQYF
few,TRBV2,TRBJ2-7,CASSDSATGESSYEQYF
NA,TRBV4-1,TRBJ2-7,CASRDRAYEQYF
NA,TRBV11-3,TRBJ2-3,CASSPLGTSGRSSTDTQYF
NA,TRBV30,TRBJ2-1,CAWSSGLADSNEQFF
NA,TRBV6-6,TRBJ1-1,CASRETEAFF
once,TRBV7-2,TRBJ2-1,CASSLRQGANEQFF
NA,TRBV28,TRBJ1-2,CASSTPGANYGYTF
NA,TRBV28,TRBJ2-5,CASSALRAGVETQYF
NA,TRBV5-1,TRBJ2-5,CASSPGTGVKETQYF
NA,TRBV5-1,TRBJ2-7,CASSPFQGYEQYF
NA,TRBV5-5,TRBJ1-6,CASSPTGWAEARAPLHF
NA,TRBV5-8,TRBJ2-1,CASIPGQTSYNEQFF
NA,TRBV5-1,TRBJ2-7,CASSRSGEAYEQYF
NA,TRBV30,TRBJ2-1,CAWSASGRPGYNEQFF
NA,TRBV7-2,TRBJ2-7,CASSLLGWAYEQYF
NA,TRBV2,TRBJ2-3,CASSEAASTDTQYF
NA,TRBV6-5,TRBJ1-5,CASRTAGDVDQPQHF
NA,TRBV24-1,TRBJ2-2,CATSDPGLAGLGTGELFF
NA,TRBV5-1,TRBJ2-1,CASSQTSGSTDEQFF
NA,TRBV6-4,TRBJ1-6,CASRGDSLYNSPLHF
NA,TRBV4-3,TRBJ2-3,CASSQVPSGPTDTQYF
NA,TRBV4-1,TRBJ2-1,CASSPTSGRINEQFF
NA,TRBV7-9,TRBJ2-1,CASSLGTAYNEQFF
once,TRBV9,TRBJ2-3,CASSVLAGLSTDTQYF
once,TRBV7-2,TRBJ2-2,CASSSRLAGVGTGELFF
NA,TRBV10-2,TRBJ2-1,CASRTSGGYNEQFF
NA,TRBV28,TRBJ2-7,CASSVLSASRDSSYEQYF
NA,TRBV13,TRBJ2-1,CASSPPGLAGNNEQFF
NA,TRBV30,TRBJ2-7,CAWSVHQGFRNEQYF
NA,TRBV6-6,TRBJ2-7,CASSYEWGPYEQYF
NA,TRBV19,TRBJ2-3,CASRPGLAGVGTQYF
NA,TRBV5-1,TRBJ2-5,CASSPTGREGETQYF
NA,TRBV24-1,TRBJ2-6,CATAPQGSGANVLTF
NA,TRBV5-1,TRBJ2-3,CASSSGGVPDTQYF
NA,TRBV5-6,TRBJ1-6,CASSFRGLGSPLHF
NA,TRBV7-8,TRBJ2-7,CASSPGRTSSHEQYF
NA,TRBV5-6,TRBJ1-4,CASSLARTGFNEKLFF
NA,TRBV6-1,TRBJ2-5,CASSEASLASRGTQYF
NA,TRBV4-2,TRBJ1-6,CASSLAPGTDNSPLHF
once,TRBV2,TRBJ1-2,CASSSSLGQTNYGYTF
once,TRBV4-2,TRBJ2-7,CASSRPTSGLSYEQYF